What follows is one TCR beta chain and its context. The antigen is undetermined. The record originates from a study of cytomegalovirus exposure and HLA in healthy donors. Regarding the study as a whole: In vitro confirmation showed three CMV-associated chains to be CMV antigen specific.

This CDR3 has 17 amino acids. V lost 4 bases to trimming and J lost 2 bases, with 18 bases between them. Germline V gives CDR1 LNHDA, CDR2 SQIVND (reference sequence). The PCR ran on 60 Vbeta and 13 Jbeta primers. Here immunoSEQ multiplex PCR was the method, and the copy in TCRdb shows in-frame clones only, minus some. The table records 170,000 or so clones, around four fifths of them present only once. The origin of this receptor is a woman in her 30s in good health and CMV-seronegative. This chain uses TRBV19 with TRBJ1-5; a possible D gene is TRBD1 (5 bases). Sequencing was done on a sample of PBMCs. The CDR3 sequence: CASSTKTSGGGNQPQHF. CDR3 DNA: TGTGCCAGTAGTACTAAGACCTCCGGGGGAGGCAATCAGCCCCAGCATTTT.